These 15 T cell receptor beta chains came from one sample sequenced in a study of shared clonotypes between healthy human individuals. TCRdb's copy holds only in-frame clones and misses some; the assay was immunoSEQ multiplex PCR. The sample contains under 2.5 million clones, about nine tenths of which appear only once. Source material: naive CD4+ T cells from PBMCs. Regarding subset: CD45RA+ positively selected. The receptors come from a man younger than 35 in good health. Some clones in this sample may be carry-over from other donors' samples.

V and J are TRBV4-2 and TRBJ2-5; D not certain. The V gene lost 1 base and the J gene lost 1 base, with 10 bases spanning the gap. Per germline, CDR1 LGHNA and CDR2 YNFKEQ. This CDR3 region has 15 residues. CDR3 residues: CASSQAEWSQETQYF. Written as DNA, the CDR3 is TGTGCCAGCAGCCAAGCCGAGTGGTCCCAAGAGACCCAGTACTTC.

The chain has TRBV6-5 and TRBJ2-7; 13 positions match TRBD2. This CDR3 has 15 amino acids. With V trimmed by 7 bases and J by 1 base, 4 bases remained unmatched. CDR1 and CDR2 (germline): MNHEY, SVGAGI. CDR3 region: CASKGTSGTSYEQYF. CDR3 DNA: TGTGCCAGCAAAGGGACTAGCGGGACATCCTACGAGCAGTACTTC.

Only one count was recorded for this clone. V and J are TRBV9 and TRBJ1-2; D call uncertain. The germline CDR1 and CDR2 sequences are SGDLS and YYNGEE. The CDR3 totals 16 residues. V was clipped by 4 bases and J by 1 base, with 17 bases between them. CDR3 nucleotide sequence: TGTGCCAGCAGCCCGGAGGCAGACCCGTTTAACTATGGCTACACCTTC. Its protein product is CASSPEADPFNYGYTF.

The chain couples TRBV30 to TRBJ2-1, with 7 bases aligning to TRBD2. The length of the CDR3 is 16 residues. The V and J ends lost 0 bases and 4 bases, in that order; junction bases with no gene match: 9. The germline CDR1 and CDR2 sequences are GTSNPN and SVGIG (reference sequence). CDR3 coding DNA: TGTGCCTGGAGTGTAATTGCGGGAGTGGGATACAATGAGCAGTTCTTC. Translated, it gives CAWSVIAGVGYNEQFF.

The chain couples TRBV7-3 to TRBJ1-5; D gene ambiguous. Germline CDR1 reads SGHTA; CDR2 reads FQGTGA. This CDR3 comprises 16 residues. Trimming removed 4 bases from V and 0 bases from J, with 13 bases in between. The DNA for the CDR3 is TGTGCCAGCAGCTCCTGGTACAGCCTTAGCAATCAGCCCCAGCATTTT. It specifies CASSSWYSLSNQPQHF.

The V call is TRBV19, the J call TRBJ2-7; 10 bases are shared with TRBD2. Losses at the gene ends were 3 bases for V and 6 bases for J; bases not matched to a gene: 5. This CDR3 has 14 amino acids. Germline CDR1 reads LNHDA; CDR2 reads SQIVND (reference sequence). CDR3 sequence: CASSMVGLATEQYF. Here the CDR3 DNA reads TGTGCCAGTAGTATGGTGGGACTAGCGACCGAGCAGTACTTC.

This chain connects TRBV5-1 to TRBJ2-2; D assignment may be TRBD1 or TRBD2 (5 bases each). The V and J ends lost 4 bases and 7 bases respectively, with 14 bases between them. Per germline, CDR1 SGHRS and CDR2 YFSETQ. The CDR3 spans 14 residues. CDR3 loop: CASSTNVGGGELFF. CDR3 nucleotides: TGCGCCAGCAGCACGAATGTTGGGGGCGGGGAGCTGTTTTTT. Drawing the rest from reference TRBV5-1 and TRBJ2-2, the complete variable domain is KAGVTQTPRYLIKTRGQQVTLSCSPISGHRSVSWYQQTPGQGLQFLFEYFSETQRNKGNFPGRFSGRQFSNSRSEMNVSTLELGDSALYLCASSTNVGGGELFFGEGSRLTVL.

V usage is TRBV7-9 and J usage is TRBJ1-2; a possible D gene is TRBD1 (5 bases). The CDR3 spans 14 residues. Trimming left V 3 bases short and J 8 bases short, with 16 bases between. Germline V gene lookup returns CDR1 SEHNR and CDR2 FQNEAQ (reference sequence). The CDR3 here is CASSFETGGGGYTF. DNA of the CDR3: TGTGCCAGCAGCTTTGAAACCGGGGGAGGCGGCTACACCTTC.

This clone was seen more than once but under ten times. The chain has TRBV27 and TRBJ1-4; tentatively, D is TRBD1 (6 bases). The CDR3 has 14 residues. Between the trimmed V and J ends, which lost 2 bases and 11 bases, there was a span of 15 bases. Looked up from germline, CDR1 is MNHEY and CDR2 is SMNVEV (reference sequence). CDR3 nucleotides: TGTGCCAGCAGTTTAGGAGGGCTGAGGGGGAAACTGTTTTTT. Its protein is CASSLGGLRGKLFF.

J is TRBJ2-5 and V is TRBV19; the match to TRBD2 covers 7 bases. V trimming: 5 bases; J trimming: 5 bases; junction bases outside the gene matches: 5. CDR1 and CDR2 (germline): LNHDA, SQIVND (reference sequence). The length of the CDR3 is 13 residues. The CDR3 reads CASSDRLAETQYF. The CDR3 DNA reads TGTGCCAGTAGTGACAGACTAGCCGAGACCCAGTACTTC.

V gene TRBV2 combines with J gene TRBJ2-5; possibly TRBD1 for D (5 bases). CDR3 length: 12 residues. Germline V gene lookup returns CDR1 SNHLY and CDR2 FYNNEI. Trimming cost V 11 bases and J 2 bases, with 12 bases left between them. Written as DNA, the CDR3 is TGTGCCGGCCGACAGACACAAGAGACCCAGTACTTC. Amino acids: CAGRQTQETQYF.

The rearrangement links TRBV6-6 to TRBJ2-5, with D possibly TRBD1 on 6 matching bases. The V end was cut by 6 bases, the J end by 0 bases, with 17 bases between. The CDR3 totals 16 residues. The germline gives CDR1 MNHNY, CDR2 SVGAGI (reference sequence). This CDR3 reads CASSYQTGWYQETQYF. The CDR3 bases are TGTGCCAGCAGCTACCAGACAGGATGGTACCAAGAGACCCAGTACTTC.

The CDR3 sequence: CASRQQEGNYGYTF. As DNA, the CDR3 is TGTGCCAGCAGACAACAGGAGGGCAACTATGGCTACACCTTC. The chain employs TRBV6-1 and TRBJ1-2; D perhaps matches TRBD1 (5 bases). Between the trimmed V and J ends, which lost 6 bases and 2 bases, there was a span of 13 bases. The CDR3 extends over 14 amino acids. Germline CDR1 MNHNS, CDR2 SASEGT.

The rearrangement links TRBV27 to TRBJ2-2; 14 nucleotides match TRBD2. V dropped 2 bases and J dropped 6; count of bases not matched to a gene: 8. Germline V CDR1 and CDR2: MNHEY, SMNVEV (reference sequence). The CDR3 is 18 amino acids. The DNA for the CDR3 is TGTGCCAGCAGTTTAACGACTAGCGGGAGGGCCCCAGCCGGGGAGCTGTTTTTT. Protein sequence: CASSLTTSGRAPAGELFF.

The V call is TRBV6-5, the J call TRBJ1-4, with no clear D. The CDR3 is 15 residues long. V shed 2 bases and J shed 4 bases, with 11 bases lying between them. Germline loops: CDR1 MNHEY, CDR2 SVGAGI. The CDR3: CASSYRLAGNEKLFF. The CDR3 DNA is TGTGCCAGCAGTTACAGGTTGGCGGGTAATGAAAAACTGTTTTTT.